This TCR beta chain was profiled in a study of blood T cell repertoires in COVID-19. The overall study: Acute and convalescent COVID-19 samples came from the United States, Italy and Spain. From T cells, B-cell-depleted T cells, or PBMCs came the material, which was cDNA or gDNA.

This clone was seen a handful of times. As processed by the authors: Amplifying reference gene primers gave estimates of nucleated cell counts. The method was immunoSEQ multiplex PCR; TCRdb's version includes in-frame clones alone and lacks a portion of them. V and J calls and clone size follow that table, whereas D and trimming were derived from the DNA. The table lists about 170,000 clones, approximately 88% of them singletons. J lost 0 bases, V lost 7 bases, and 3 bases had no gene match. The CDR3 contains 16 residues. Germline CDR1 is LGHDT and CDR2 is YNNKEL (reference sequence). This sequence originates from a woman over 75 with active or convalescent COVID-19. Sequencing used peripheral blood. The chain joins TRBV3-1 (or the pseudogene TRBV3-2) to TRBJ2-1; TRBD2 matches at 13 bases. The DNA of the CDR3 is TGTGCCAGCAAACTAGCGGGGGGGAGCTCCTACAATGAGCAGTTCTTC. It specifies CASKLAGGSSYNEQFF.